These 2 T cell receptor beta chains originate from one sample sequenced in a study of blood T cell repertoires in COVID-19. Generated by immunoSEQ multiplex PCR, the TCRdb table keeps only in-frame clones and is missing some. The repertoire holds 350,000 to 400,000 clones, 80% to 90% seen once, with approximately 1% in the top ten. The specimen sequenced was PBMCs or T cells enriched from blood (not recorded which). These receptor sequences come from a man aged 18 to 30 who had recovered from COVID-19.

This clone was seen once. The V gene is TRBV4-1, the J gene TRBJ2-7; 11 bases agree with TRBD1. V lost 0 bases, J lost 5 bases, and 3 bases stayed unmatched. Germline CDR1 MGHRA, CDR2 YSYEKL. CDR3 size: 15 residues. The CDR3 protein is CASSQDRTGGNEQYF. CDR3 bases: TGCGCCAGCAGCCAAGATCGGACAGGGGGCAACGAGCAGTACTTC.

This sequence joins TRBV28 and TRBJ2-1, with 8 nucleotides matching TRBD2. There are 16 residues in the CDR3. Germline CDR1 is MDHEN and CDR2 is SYDVKM. V was pared by 6 bases and J by 6 bases, with 13 bases of the junction left unmatched. The chain's CDR3 is CASSNNGRAYSNEQFF. For the CDR3, the DNA is TGTGCCAGCAGCAATAACGGGAGGGCCTATTCCAATGAGCAGTTCTTC. Complete variable domain (other parts from reference TRBV28 and TRBJ2-1): DVKVTQSSRYLVKRTGEKVFLECVQDMDHENMFWYRQDPGLGLRLIYFSYDVKMKEKGDIPEGYSVSREKKERFSLILESASTNQTSMYLCASSNNGRAYSNEQFFGPGTRLTVL.